Listed below are T cell receptor beta chains from one sample, sequenced in a study of blood T cell repertoires in COVID-19. The protocol was immunoSEQ multiplex PCR, while the TCRdb copy is restricted to in-frame clones and leaves out a portion. The table records about 250,000 clones, 88% of them present only once. The sample was peripheral blood. Receptor source: an elderly man with acute or convalescent COVID-19. CDR3s include the opening cysteine and the closing phenylalanine or tryptophan. The order of the fields is clone size, V gene, D gene, J gene, CDR3 protein, CDR3 DNA. A D gene is named only where the DNA matches it firmly. A clone size is listed for some rows: how often the clone was seen (once, few, many), or a class if it is expanded.

.	TRBV28	TRBD2	TRBJ2-1	CASSQLAGGSGNNEQFF	TGTGCCAGCAGTCAACTAGCGGGAGGTTCGGGAAACAATGAGCAGTTCTTC
.	TRBV29-1	TRBD1	TRBJ1-2	CSVGGTGDLYGYTF	TGCAGCGTTGGCGGGACAGGGGATCTATATGGCTACACCTTC
.	TRBV6-5	TRBD1	TRBJ2-7	CASSSGTGISYEQYF	TGTGCCAGCAGTTCCGGGACAGGCATCTCCTACGAGCAGTACTTC
.	TRBV7-8	.	TRBJ2-5	CASSSWTGNRGGETQYF	TGTGCCAGCAGCTCATGGACTGGGAACAGGGGGGGAGAGACCCAGTACTTC
.	TRBV11-2	TRBD1	TRBJ2-7	CASSLGGGTGQYEQYF	TGTGCCAGCAGCTTAGGAGGGGGGACAGGGCAGTACGAGCAGTACTTC
.	TRBV11-2	.	TRBJ1-4	CASSRTGEKLFF	TGTGCCAGCAGCCGAACAGGGGAAAAACTGTTTTTT
few	TRBV4-2	TRBD1	TRBJ2-7	CASSRTGTGGSYEQYF	TGTGCCAGCAGCCGGACCGGGACAGGGGGTTCATACGAGCAGTACTTC
.	TRBV7-6	.	TRBJ2-2	CASSLVSGMNTGELFF	TGTGCCAGCAGCTTAGTTTCGGGGATGAACACCGGGGAGCTGTTTTTT
.	TRBV9	TRBD1	TRBJ2-2	CASSEQGTGELFF	TGTGCCAGCAGCGAACAGGGGACCGGGGAGCTGTTTTTT
.	TRBV6-5	TRBD2	TRBJ2-2	CASRLAGTNTGELFF	TGTGCCAGCAGATTAGCGGGGACGAACACCGGGGAGCTGTTTTTT
.	TRBV6-5	.	TRBJ2-6	CASSYRGRTGANVLTF	TGTGCCAGCAGTTACAGGGGTAGGACTGGGGCCAACGTCCTGACTTTC
.	TRBV9	TRBD2	TRBJ2-2	CASSVLRGGANTGELFF	TGTGCCAGCAGCGTATTACGCGGGGGAGCTAACACCGGGGAGCTGTTTTTT
.	TRBV2	.	TRBJ1-5	CASTMDSYSNQPQHF	TGTGCCAGCACAATGGACAGCTATAGCAATCAGCCCCAGCATTTT
.	TRBV19	.	TRBJ1-6	CASTASSYNSPLHF	TGTGCCAGTACAGCGAGCTCCTATAATTCACCCCTCCACTTT
few	TRBV2	TRBD1	TRBJ2-7	CASSHGQGAGVEQYF	TGTGCCAGCAGTCACGGACAGGGGGCGGGTGTTGAGCAGTACTTC
once	TRBV28	TRBD2	TRBJ2-1	CASSGLALFPYNEQFF	TGTGCCAGCAGTGGACTAGCTTTGTTCCCCTACAATGAGCAGTTCTTC
.	TRBV12-5	.	TRBJ2-1	CASGTQGNDEQFF	TGTGCTAGTGGAACCCAGGGTAACGATGAGCAGTTCTTC
.	TRBV7-2	TRBD2	TRBJ2-7	CASSLRLAGGPDYEQYF	TGTGCCAGCAGCTTGCGACTAGCGGGAGGGCCGGACTACGAGCAGTACTTC
.	TRBV6-5	.	TRBJ1-1	CASSSPTGTEAFF	TGTGCCAGCAGTTCCCCGACAGGCACTGAAGCTTTCTTT
.	TRBV7-9	TRBD1	TRBJ1-2	CASSSDRDGYGYTF	TGTGCCAGCAGCTCGGACAGGGACGGCTATGGCTACACCTTC
once	TRBV7-8	TRBD2	TRBJ2-1	CASSLLNPGGRDEQFF	TGTGCCAGCAGCTTACTTAATCCGGGGGGGCGGGATGAGCAGTTCTTC
once	TRBV20-1	.	TRBJ1-1	CSARSGTEAFF	TGCAGTGCTAGATCGGGCACTGAAGCTTTCTTT
.	TRBV6-2/TRBV6-3	TRBD1	TRBJ2-2	CASSDGQVGGLFF	TGTGCCAGCAGTGACGGACAGGTCGGTGGGCTGTTTTTT
.	TRBV5-4	TRBD1	TRBJ1-1	CASSVSGQAPTEAFF	TGTGCCAGCAGCGTATCGGGACAGGCCCCCACTGAAGCTTTCTTT
.	TRBV4-3	.	TRBJ1-6	CASSQTPPWSIDNSPLHF	TGCGCCAGCAGCCAAACACCCCCCTGGTCCATTGATAATTCACCCCTCCACTTT
.	TRBV6-2/TRBV6-3	TRBD1	TRBJ2-7	CASSYGGQGFRYEQYF	TGTGCCAGCAGTTACGGGGGACAGGGCTTTCGCTACGAGCAGTACTTC
few	TRBV19	.	TRBJ1-4	CASSLGSANEKLFF	TGTGCCAGTAGTTTAGGGTCAGCTAATGAAAAACTGTTTTTT
.	TRBV7-3	.	TRBJ2-1	CASSLGQGSGSGLYNEQFF	TGTGCCAGCAGCTTAGGGCAGGGGAGCGGTAGCGGGCTCTACAATGAGCAGTTCTTC
.	TRBV29-1	TRBD1	TRBJ1-1	CSVDGTGMNTEAFF	TGCAGCGTGGACGGGACAGGCATGAACACTGAAGCTTTCTTT
.	TRBV5-6	TRBD1	TRBJ2-7	CASSLTQGAYEQYF	TGTGCCAGCAGCCTTACCCAGGGGGCCTACGAGCAGTACTTC
.	TRBV7-2	TRBD2	TRBJ2-5	CASSLEASGWETQYF	TGTGCCAGCAGCTTAGAGGCTAGCGGGTGGGAGACCCAGTACTTC
.	TRBV6-5	TRBD1	TRBJ1-2	CASSYQGVNYGYTF	TGTGCCAGCAGTTACCAGGGGGTTAACTATGGCTACACCTTC
.	TRBV9	.	TRBJ2-5	CASSPGQKETQYF	TGTGCCAGCAGCCCCGGACAGAAAGAGACCCAGTACTTC
.	TRBV9	.	TRBJ1-5	CASSVGQLEPQHF	TGTGCCAGCAGCGTAGGGCAGTTGGAGCCCCAGCATTTT
.	TRBV4-3	.	TRBJ1-6	CASSSRGENSPLHF	TGCGCCAGCAGCAGCAGGGGCGAGAATTCACCCCTCCACTTT
many	TRBV6-5	.	TRBJ1-2	CASSYSMAGDGYTF	TGTGCCAGCAGTTACTCGATGGCAGGGGACGGCTACACCTTC
.	TRBV12-3/TRBV12-4	.	TRBJ1-1	CASGHNMNTEAFF	TGTGCCAGCGGACATAACATGAACACTGAAGCTTTCTTT
.	TRBV24-1	TRBD2	TRBJ2-1	CATSDSSGGDEQFF	TGTGCCACCAGTGATTCTAGCGGAGGGGATGAGCAGTTCTTC
.	TRBV7-9	.	TRBJ2-5	CALRKGVETQYF	TGTGCCCTAAGGAAGGGAGTGGAGACCCAGTACTTC
.	TRBV5-6	TRBD1	TRBJ2-7	CASSLDRGHSGEQYF	TGTGCCAGCAGCTTGGACAGGGGGCATAGCGGCGAGCAGTACTTC
.	TRBV18	.	TRBJ1-2	CASSPLQIIDYGYTF	TGTGCCAGCTCACCACTACAGATAATTGACTATGGCTACACCTTC
.	TRBV3-1/TRBV3-2	.	TRBJ2-7	CASSQGLALPYEQYF	TGTGCCAGCAGCCAAGGATTAGCGCTACCCTACGAGCAGTACTTC
medium-sized	TRBV3-1/TRBV3-2	TRBD2	TRBJ2-1	CASSQSPGSGADNEQFF	TGTGCCAGCAGCCAATCCCCGGGTAGCGGGGCTGATAATGAGCAGTTCTTC
.	TRBV10-2	.	TRBJ2-3	CASNRESTDTQYF	TGCGCCAGCAACAGGGAGAGCACAGATACGCAGTATTTT
.	TRBV28	TRBD2	TRBJ2-1	CASSLRSGRYNEQFF	TGTGCCAGCAGTTTACGTAGCGGGCGGTACAATGAGCAGTTCTTC
.	TRBV7-2	.	TRBJ2-1	CASSLNPMRIQNEQFF	TGTGCCAGCAGTTTGAACCCGATGCGGATTCAAAATGAGCAGTTCTTC
.	TRBV11-2	.	TRBJ1-1	CASSLGFWEGENTEAFF	TGTGCCAGCAGCTTAGGGTTTTGGGAGGGGGAGAACACTGAAGCTTTCTTT
.	TRBV7-3	.	TRBJ2-7	CASSQGGDSYEQYF	TGTGCCAGCAGCCAAGGGGGGGACTCCTACGAGCAGTACTTC
.	TRBV6-6	TRBD1	TRBJ1-2	CASSLTGQGAF	TGTGCCAGCAGCCTCACCGGACAGGGAGCCTTC
.	TRBV19	.	TRBJ2-3	CASRTSTDTQYF	TGTGCCAGTAGAACAAGCACAGATACGCAGTATTTT
.	TRBV18	TRBD1	TRBJ1-5	CASSPGDRGQPQHF	TGTGCCAGCTCACCGGGGGACAGGGGGCAGCCCCAGCATTTT
.	TRBV2	.	TRBJ1-1	CASSEWSHKTEAFF	TGTGCCAGCAGTGAATGGTCACACAAAACTGAAGCTTTCTTT
.	TRBV28	TRBD2	TRBJ2-7	CASSSGTSGSSYEQYF	TGTGCCAGCAGTTCCGGGACTAGCGGGAGTTCCTACGAGCAGTACTTC
few	TRBV5-4	.	TRBJ2-2	CASSGGLTGELFF	TGTGCCAGCAGCGGGGGACTGACCGGGGAGCTGTTTTTT
once	TRBV11-1	TRBD2	TRBJ2-1	CASSPNWGGEQFF	TGTGCCAGCAGCCCCAATTGGGGGGGTGAGCAGTTCTTC